Listed below are T cell receptor beta chains from one sample, sequenced in a study of response to subunit inactivated influenza vaccine. TCRdb re-called the RT-PCR reads with MiXCR, one entry per CDR3 protein. The sample comprises about 240,000 distinct CDR3 sequences, 9% to 15% of which are singletons, and approximately 7.8% rests with the top ten. This specimen consisted of non-naive T cells sorted from PBMCs, obtained 14 days before vaccination. The receptors shown here come from a man over 45 who received an inactivated influenza vaccine. Each CDR3 is given with its conserved first and last residue. D genes are given only for firm matches. Size values are once, few and many counts, or a class for expanded clones, and some rows have none.

size	V	J	D	CDR3	DNA
few	TRBV29-1	TRBJ2-7	TRBD2	CSAKRDTYEQYF	TGCAGCGCTAAGCGGGATACCTACGAGCAGTACTTC
-	TRBV6-1	TRBJ2-1	-	CASSVEGISYNEQFF	TGTGCCAGCAGTGTAGAAGGAATATCCTACAATGAGCAGTTCTTC
few	TRBV9	TRBJ1-1	-	CASSVLDLGPNTEAFF	TGTGCCAGCAGCGTTCTCGATCTGGGCCCGAACACTGAAGCTTTCTTT
few	TRBV20-1	TRBJ2-3	TRBD2	CSGTTSGPSTDTQYF	TGCAGTGGAACTACTAGCGGCCCTAGCACAGATACGCAGTATTTT
-	TRBV7-6	TRBJ2-1	-	CASSSGRFGYNGYNEQFF	TGTGCCAGCAGCTCAGGCCGCTTTGGGTATAACGGTTACAATGAGCAGTTCTTC
many	TRBV12-3/TRBV12-4	TRBJ2-1	-	CASSLAGGQGEQFF	TGTGCCAGCAGTTTAGCGGGGGGGCAGGGTGAGCAGTTCTTC
many	TRBV5-5	TRBJ2-7	TRBD1	CASSSPYRGEQYF	TGTGCCAGCAGCTCACCCTACAGGGGCGAGCAGTACTTC
once	TRBV10-3	TRBJ1-3	-	CAISEGRQGAGNTIYF	TGTGCCATCAGTGAGGGCCGCCAAGGCGCTGGAAACACCATATATTTT
-	TRBV18	TRBJ2-2	TRBD1	CASSPPGTVNTGELFF	TGTGCCAGCTCACCGCCCGGGACAGTCAACACCGGGGAGCTGTTTTTT
many	TRBV5-1	TRBJ2-3	TRBD1	CASSTGTGHPTDTQYF	TGCGCCAGCAGCACCGGGACAGGGCACCCTACAGATACGCAGTATTTT
-	TRBV27	TRBJ2-7	-	CASSFRQTYEQYF	TGTGCCAGCAGTTTTCGACAGACCTACGAGCAGTACTTC
few	TRBV29-1	TRBJ2-3	-	CSVEKGQNADTQYF	TGCAGCGTTGAGAAAGGGCAGAACGCAGATACGCAGTATTTT
many	TRBV20-1	TRBJ2-3	TRBD2	CSAPDPARGTGGQYF	TGCAGTGCACCCGACCCGGCCAGAGGCACGGGGGGACAGTATTTT
-	TRBV19	TRBJ1-5	TRBD1	CASRETGGYQPQHF	TGTGCCAGTAGAGAGACAGGGGGGTATCAGCCCCAGCATTTT
few	TRBV3-1	TRBJ2-7	-	CASSRSYYEQYF	TGTGCCAGCAGCCGCAGTTACTACGAGCAGTACTTC
few	TRBV6-5	TRBJ2-1	TRBD1	CASIRDSQQFF	TGTGCCAGCATCCGGGACAGCCAGCAGTTCTTC
few	TRBV5-4	TRBJ2-3	-	CASSLSSRGPTDTQYF	TGTGCCAGCAGCTTGTCTTCGCGGGGGCCAACAGATACGCAGTATTTT
many	TRBV10-3	TRBJ2-2	-	CAMRGTGELFF	TGTGCCATGCGAGGGACCGGGGAGCTGTTTTTT
-	TRBV2	TRBJ2-1	-	CASIRDSYNEQFF	TGTGCCAGCATTCGGGACTCCTACAATGAGCAGTTCTTC